This entry is about one T cell receptor (beta chain). This sample was taken from a study of identical twins. This CDR3 is 14 amino acids long. With V trimmed by 6 bases and J by 2 bases, 2 bases remained unmatched. Unique molecular identifiers were present on the cDNA, which also gained a universal primer site by template switching. TCRdb reanalysed the 5' RACE reads using MiXCR and keeps one entry per CDR3 protein. The repertoire consists of about 530,000 distinct CDR3 sequences, with about 20% occurring once and the leading ten covering around 0.48%. These sequences were also reported in another study, on yellow fever vaccine responses in identical twins. That publication notes: It has been reported that, in twins, the vaccine T cell response seemed partly convergent and partly personalized.

This TCR was recovered from a woman younger than 30 in good health. V usage is TRBV12-3 or TRBV12-4 and J usage is TRBJ2-2, with 8 positions matching TRBD2. Specimen: CD4+ T cells sorted from blood. The DNA for the CDR3 is TGTGCCAGCAGGATAGCGGGAAACACCGGGGAGCTGTTTTTT. Its protein product is CASRIAGNTGELFF.